This T cell receptor beta chain was found in a study of blood T cell repertoires in COVID-19. The V and J ends lost 4 bases and 2 bases respectively, with 17 bases between them. This CDR3 is built from 16 residues. Per germline, CDR1 MGHRA and CDR2 YSYEKL. This clone has a single count. Clones were read by immunoSEQ multiplex PCR, and TCRdb kept only the in-frame ones, dropping some. The data contain approximately 100,000 clones, more than 75% of them singletons. The clonotype comes from a young woman with acute or convalescent COVID-19. This rearrangement joins TRBV4-1 to TRBJ1-1; tentative D call: TRBD1 (6 bases). The sequencing input was peripheral blood. CDR3 protein: CASSPQLMGANTEAFF. CDR3 sequence (DNA): TGCGCCAGCAGCCCCCAGTTAATGGGGGCAAACACTGAAGCTTTCTTT.